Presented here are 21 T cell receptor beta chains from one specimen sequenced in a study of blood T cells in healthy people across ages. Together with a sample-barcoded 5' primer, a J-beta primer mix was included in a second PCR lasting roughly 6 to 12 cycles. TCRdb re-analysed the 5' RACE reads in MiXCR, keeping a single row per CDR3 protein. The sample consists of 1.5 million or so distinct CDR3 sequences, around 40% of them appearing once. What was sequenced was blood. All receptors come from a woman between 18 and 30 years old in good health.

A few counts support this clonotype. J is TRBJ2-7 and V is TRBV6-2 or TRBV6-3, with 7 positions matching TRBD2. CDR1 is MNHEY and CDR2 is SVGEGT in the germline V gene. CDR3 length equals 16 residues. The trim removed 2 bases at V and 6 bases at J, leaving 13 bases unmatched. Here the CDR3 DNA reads TGTGCCAGCAGTTACGAATGGAGGACTAGAGACCTCGAGCAGTACTTC. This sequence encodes CASSYEWRTRDLEQYF.

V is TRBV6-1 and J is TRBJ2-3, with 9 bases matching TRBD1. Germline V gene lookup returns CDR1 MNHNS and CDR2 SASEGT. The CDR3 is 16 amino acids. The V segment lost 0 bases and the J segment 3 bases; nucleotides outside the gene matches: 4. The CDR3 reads CASSEALGTGTDTQYF. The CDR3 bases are TGTGCCAGCAGTGAAGCGCTAGGGACAGGGACAGATACGCAGTATTTT.

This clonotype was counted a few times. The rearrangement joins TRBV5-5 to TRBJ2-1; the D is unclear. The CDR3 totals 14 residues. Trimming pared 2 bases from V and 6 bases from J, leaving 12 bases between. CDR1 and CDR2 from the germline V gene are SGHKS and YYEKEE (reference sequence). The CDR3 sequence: CASSLGIIVNEQFF. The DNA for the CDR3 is TGTGCCAGCAGCTTAGGGATCATCGTCAATGAGCAGTTCTTC.

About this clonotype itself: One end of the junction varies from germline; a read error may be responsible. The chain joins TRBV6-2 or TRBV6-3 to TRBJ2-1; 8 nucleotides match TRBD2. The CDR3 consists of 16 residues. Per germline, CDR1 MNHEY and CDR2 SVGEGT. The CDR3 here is CASRYWGLEKYNEQFF. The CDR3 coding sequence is TGTGCCAGCAGGTACTGGGGACTAGAGAAATACAATGAGCAGTTCTTC.

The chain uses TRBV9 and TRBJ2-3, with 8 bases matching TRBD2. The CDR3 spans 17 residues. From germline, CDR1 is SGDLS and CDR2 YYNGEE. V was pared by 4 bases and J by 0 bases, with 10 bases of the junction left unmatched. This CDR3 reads CASSHSGGDSSTDTQYF. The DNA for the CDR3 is TGTGCCAGCAGCCACAGCGGGGGAGACTCTAGCACAGATACGCAGTATTTT.

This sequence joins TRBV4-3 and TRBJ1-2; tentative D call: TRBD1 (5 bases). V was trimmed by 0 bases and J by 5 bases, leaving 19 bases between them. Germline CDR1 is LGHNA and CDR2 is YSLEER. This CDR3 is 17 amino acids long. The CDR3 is CASSQDQGPLAGYGYTF. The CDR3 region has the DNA TGCGCCAGCAGCCAAGATCAGGGACCCTTGGCGGGGTATGGCTACACCTTC.

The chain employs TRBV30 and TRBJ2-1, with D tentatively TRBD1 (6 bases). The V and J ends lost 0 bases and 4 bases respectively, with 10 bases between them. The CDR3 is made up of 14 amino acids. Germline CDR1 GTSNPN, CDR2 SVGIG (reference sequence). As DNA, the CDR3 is TGTGCCTGGAGTGTGGACAGTGGGTACAATGAGCAGTTCTTC. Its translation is CAWSVDSGYNEQFF. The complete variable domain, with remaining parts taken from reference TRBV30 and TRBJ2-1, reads SQTIHQWPATLVQPVGSPLSLECTVEGTSNPNLYWYRQAAGRGLQLLFYSVGIGQISSEVPQNLSASRPQDRQFILSSKKLLLSDSGFYLCAWSVDSGYNEQFFGPGTRLTVL.

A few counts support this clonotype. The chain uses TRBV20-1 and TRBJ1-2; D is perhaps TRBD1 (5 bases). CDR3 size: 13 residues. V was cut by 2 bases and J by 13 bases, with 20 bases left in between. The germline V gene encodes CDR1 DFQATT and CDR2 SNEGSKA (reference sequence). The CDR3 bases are TGCAGTGCTAGAACCGGGACCGCCAGGGTTAGCACCTTC. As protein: CSARTGTARVSTF.

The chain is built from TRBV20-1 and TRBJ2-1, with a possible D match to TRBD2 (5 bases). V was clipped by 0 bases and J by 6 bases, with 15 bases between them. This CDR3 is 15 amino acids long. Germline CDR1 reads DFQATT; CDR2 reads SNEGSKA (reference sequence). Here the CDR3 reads CSARDRAEVGNEQFF. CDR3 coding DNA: TGCAGTGCTAGAGATCGAGCGGAAGTGGGCAATGAGCAGTTCTTC.

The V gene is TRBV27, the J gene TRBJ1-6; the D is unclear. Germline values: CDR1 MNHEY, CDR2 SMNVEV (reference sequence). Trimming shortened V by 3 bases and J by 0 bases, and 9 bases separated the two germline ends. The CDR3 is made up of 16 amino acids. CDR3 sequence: CASSFSPSSYNSPLHF. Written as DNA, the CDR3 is TGTGCCAGCAGTTTCTCGCCTAGCTCCTATAATTCACCCCTCCACTTT.

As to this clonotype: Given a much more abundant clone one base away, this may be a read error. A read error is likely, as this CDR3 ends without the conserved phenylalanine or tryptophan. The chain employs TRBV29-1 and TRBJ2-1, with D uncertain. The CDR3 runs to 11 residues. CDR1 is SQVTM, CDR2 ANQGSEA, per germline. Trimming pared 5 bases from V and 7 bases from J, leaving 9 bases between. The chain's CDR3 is CSVSDGNEQFL. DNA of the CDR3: TGCAGCGTTTCGGATGGGAATGAGCAGTTCCTC.

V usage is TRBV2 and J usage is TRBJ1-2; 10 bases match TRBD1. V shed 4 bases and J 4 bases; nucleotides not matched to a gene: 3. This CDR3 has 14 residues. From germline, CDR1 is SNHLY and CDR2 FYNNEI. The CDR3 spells CASSATGGFYGYTF. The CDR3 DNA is TGTGCCAGCAGTGCGACAGGGGGCTTCTATGGCTACACCTTC.

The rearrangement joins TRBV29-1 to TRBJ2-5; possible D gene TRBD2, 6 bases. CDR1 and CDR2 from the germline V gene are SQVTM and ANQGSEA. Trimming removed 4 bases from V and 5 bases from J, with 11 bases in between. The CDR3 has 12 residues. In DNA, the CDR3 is TGCAGCGTTGTAGCCGGGAGCGAGACCCAGTACTTC. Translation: CSVVAGSETQYF.

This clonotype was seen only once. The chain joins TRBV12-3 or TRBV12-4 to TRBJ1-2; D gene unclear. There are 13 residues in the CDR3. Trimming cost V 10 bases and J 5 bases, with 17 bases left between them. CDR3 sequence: CATSSWREYGYTF. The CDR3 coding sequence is TGTGCCACCAGCTCATGGAGGGAGTATGGCTACACCTTC.

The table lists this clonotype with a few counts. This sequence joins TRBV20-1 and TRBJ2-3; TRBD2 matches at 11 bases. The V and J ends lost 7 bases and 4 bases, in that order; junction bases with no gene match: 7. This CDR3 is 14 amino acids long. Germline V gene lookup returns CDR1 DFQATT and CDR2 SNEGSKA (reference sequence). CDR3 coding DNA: TGCAGTGTAGATCTAGCGGGGGGAGCAGATACGCAGTATTTT. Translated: CSVDLAGGADTQYF.

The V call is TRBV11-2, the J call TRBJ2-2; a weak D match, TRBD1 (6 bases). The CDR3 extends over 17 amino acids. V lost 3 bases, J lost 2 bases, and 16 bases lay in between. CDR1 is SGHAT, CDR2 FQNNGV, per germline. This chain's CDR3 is CASSFRFSGANTGELFF. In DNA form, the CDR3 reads TGTGCCAGCAGCTTCCGCTTCTCAGGGGCTAACACCGGGGAGCTGTTTTTT.

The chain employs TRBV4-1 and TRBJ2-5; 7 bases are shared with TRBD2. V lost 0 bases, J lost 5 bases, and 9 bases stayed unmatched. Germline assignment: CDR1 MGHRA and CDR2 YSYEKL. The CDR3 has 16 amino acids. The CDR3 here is CASSQESGLVPETQYF. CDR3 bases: TGCGCCAGCAGCCAAGAAAGCGGACTAGTCCCGGAGACCCAGTACTTC.

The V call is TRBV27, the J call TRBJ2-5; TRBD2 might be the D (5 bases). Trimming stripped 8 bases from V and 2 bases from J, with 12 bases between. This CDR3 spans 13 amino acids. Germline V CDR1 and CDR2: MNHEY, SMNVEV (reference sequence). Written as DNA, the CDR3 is TGTGCCAGCTCCGAGCGGTGGCAAGAGACCCAGTACTTC. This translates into CASSERWQETQYF.

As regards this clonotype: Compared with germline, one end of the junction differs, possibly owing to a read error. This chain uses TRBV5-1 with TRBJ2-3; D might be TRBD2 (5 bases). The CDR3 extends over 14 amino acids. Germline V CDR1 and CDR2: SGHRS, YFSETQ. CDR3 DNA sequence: TGCGCCAGCAGCTGGAGCGGCGGTTCAGAGACGCAGTATTTT. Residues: CASSWSGGSETQYF.

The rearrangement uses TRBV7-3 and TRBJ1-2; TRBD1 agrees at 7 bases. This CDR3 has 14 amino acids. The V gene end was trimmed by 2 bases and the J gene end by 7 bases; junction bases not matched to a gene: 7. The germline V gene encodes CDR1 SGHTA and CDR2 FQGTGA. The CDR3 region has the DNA TGTGCCAGCAGCTTATTTGGACAGGATAGTGGCTACACCTTC. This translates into CASSLFGQDSGYTF.

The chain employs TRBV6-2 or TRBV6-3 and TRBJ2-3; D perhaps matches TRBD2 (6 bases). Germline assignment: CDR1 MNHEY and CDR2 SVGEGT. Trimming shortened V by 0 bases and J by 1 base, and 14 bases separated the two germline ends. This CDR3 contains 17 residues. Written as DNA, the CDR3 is TGTGCCAGCAGTTACTCGATGGAGCGGGTGGGCACAGATACGCAGTATTTT. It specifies CASSYSMERVGTDTQYF.